The rows below give T cell receptor beta chains drawn from one sample of a study of T cells after somatic rescue of genetic block. Sequenced by immunoSEQ multiplex PCR; TCRdb stores in-frame clones only, minus some. This sample has about 68,000 clones, with 85% to 95% found just once. Sequenced material: peripheral blood mononuclear cells (PBMCs). The receptor source for this set is a man in his forties. CDR3s include the opening cysteine and the closing phenylalanine or tryptophan. D genes are given only for firm matches. A row's size may be missing; if present it is once, few, many or a size class.

CDR3 protein: CASSLVGAGGKNEQFF
CDR3 DNA: TGTGCCAGCAGCTTAGTCGGGGCAGGGGGCAAGAATGAGCAGTTCTTC
J gene: TRBJ2-1
V gene: TRBV7-8
D gene: TRBD1
clone size: .

CDR3 protein: CASSVEVQSSYEQYF
CDR3 DNA: TGTGCCAGCAGCGTAGAGGTACAGAGCTCCTACGAGCAGTACTTC
J gene: TRBJ2-7
V gene: TRBV9
D gene: .
clone size: .

CDR3 protein: CASSPSGRNSYEQYF
CDR3 DNA: TGTGCCAGCAGTCCCTCGGGACGGAACTCCTACGAGCAGTACTTC
J gene: TRBJ2-7
V gene: TRBV28
D gene: .
clone size: once

CDR3 protein: CASSLGGSGANVLTF
CDR3 DNA: TGCGCCAGCAGCTTGGGAGGGAGTGGGGCCAACGTCCTGACTTTC
J gene: TRBJ2-6
V gene: TRBV5-1
D gene: .
clone size: .

CDR3 protein: CASSLSWYTQQFF
CDR3 DNA: TGTGCCAGCAGTTTGTCATGGTACACGCAGCAGTTCTTC
J gene: TRBJ2-1
V gene: TRBV27
D gene: .
clone size: .

CDR3 protein: CASSPNRGSYEQYF
CDR3 DNA: TGTGCCAGCTCACCAAACAGGGGCTCCTACGAGCAGTACTTC
J gene: TRBJ2-7
V gene: TRBV18
D gene: TRBD1
clone size: .

CDR3 protein: CASSSGTSGGNEQFF
CDR3 DNA: TGTGCCAGCAGCTCCGGGACTAGCGGAGGCAATGAGCAGTTCTTC
J gene: TRBJ2-1
V gene: TRBV5-8
D gene: TRBD2
clone size: .

CDR3 protein: CATSRDISGRDKLFF
CDR3 DNA: TGTGCCACCAGCAGAGATATATCCGGGAGGGATAAACTGTTTTTT
J gene: TRBJ1-4
V gene: TRBV15
D gene: .
clone size: .

CDR3 protein: CASTGDPPNYGYTF
CDR3 DNA: TGTGCCAGCACCGGGGACCCCCCCAACTATGGCTACACCTTC
J gene: TRBJ1-2
V gene: TRBV2
D gene: .
clone size: .

CDR3 protein: CASSLWGRYTEAFF
CDR3 DNA: TGTGCCAGCAGTTTATGGGGGCGGTATACTGAAGCTTTCTTT
J gene: TRBJ1-1
V gene: TRBV28
D gene: .
clone size: .

CDR3 protein: CASSPRSWSLDEQYF
CDR3 DNA: TGCGCCAGCAGCCCCCGGTCGTGGTCCTTGGACGAGCAGTACTTC
J gene: TRBJ2-7
V gene: TRBV4-1
D gene: .
clone size: .

CDR3 protein: CASSRQGGSNQPQHF
CDR3 DNA: TGTGCCAGCAGCAGACAGGGGGGTAGCAATCAGCCCCAGCATTTT
J gene: TRBJ1-5
V gene: TRBV6-5
D gene: TRBD1
clone size: .

CDR3 protein: CASSLAQGVSYEQYF
CDR3 DNA: TGTGCCAGCAGCTTAGCTCAAGGGGTCTCCTACGAGCAGTACTTC
J gene: TRBJ2-7
V gene: TRBV7-8
D gene: .
clone size: .

CDR3 protein: CASSGQGYNEQFF
CDR3 DNA: TGTGCCAGCAGCGGACAGGGCTACAATGAGCAGTTCTTC
J gene: TRBJ2-1
V gene: TRBV7-9
D gene: TRBD1
clone size: .

CDR3 protein: CASSSSDRVYEQYF
CDR3 DNA: TGTGCCAGCAGTTCCTCGGACAGGGTCTACGAGCAGTACTTC
J gene: TRBJ2-7
V gene: TRBV28
D gene: TRBD1
clone size: few

CDR3 protein: CASSQDLGQGRYEQYF
CDR3 DNA: TGTGCCAGCAGCCAAGACTTGGGACAGGGGCGCTACGAGCAGTACTTC
J gene: TRBJ2-7
V gene: TRBV14
D gene: TRBD1
clone size: .

CDR3 protein: CASSSDHGGPYEQYF
CDR3 DNA: TGTGCCAGCAGTTCGGACCATGGCGGACCTTACGAGCAGTACTTC
J gene: TRBJ2-7
V gene: TRBV6-4
D gene: .
clone size: .

CDR3 protein: CASSVRPDRGYGYTF
CDR3 DNA: TGTGCCAGCAGCGTTAGACCCGACAGGGGGTATGGCTACACCTTC
J gene: TRBJ1-2
V gene: TRBV9
D gene: TRBD1
clone size: .

CDR3 protein: CATASGGDQFF
CDR3 DNA: TGTGCCACCGCGAGCGGGGGCGATCAGTTCTTC
J gene: TRBJ2-1
V gene: TRBV13
D gene: TRBD2
clone size: .

CDR3 protein: CASSQQGNEQFF
CDR3 DNA: TGTGCCAGCAGCCAACAGGGCAATGAGCAGTTCTTC
J gene: TRBJ2-1
V gene: TRBV13
D gene: .
clone size: .

CDR3 protein: CASSRVTSGGFTGELFF
CDR3 DNA: TGTGCCAGCAGCCGGGTGACTAGCGGGGGCTTCACCGGGGAGCTGTTTTTT
J gene: TRBJ2-2
V gene: TRBV4-2
D gene: TRBD2
clone size: .

CDR3 protein: CASSQDRGTGTETQYF
CDR3 DNA: TGCGCCAGCAGCCAAGATCGGGGGACAGGGACGGAGACCCAGTACTTC
J gene: TRBJ2-5
V gene: TRBV4-1
D gene: TRBD1
clone size: .

CDR3 protein: CASSLDRGLNEQFF
CDR3 DNA: TGTGCCAGCAGCTTGGACAGGGGGCTGAATGAGCAGTTCTTC
J gene: TRBJ2-1
V gene: TRBV11-1
D gene: TRBD1
clone size: .

CDR3 protein: CASTRIGHGYTF
CDR3 DNA: TGTGCCAGCACCCGGATAGGGCATGGCTACACCTTC
J gene: TRBJ1-2
V gene: TRBV5-4
D gene: .
clone size: .

CDR3 protein: CASSLGGSYNEQFF
CDR3 DNA: TGTGCCAGCAGCTTAGGGGGCAGCTACAATGAGCAGTTCTTC
J gene: TRBJ2-1
V gene: TRBV7-6
D gene: .
clone size: .

CDR3 protein: CASSLVSGAYEQYF
CDR3 DNA: TGTGCCAGCAGCTTAGTCTCAGGGGCCTACGAGCAGTACTTC
J gene: TRBJ2-7
V gene: TRBV11-2
D gene: .
clone size: .

CDR3 protein: CASRIGWRGLETQYF
CDR3 DNA: TGTGCCAGCAGAATAGGGTGGCGGGGCCTAGAGACCCAGTACTTC
J gene: TRBJ2-5
V gene: TRBV28
D gene: .
clone size: .

CDR3 protein: CAISEGASNSPLHF
CDR3 DNA: TGTGCCATCAGTGAGGGAGCCTCTAATTCACCCCTCCACTTT
J gene: TRBJ1-6
V gene: TRBV10-3
D gene: .
clone size: .

CDR3 protein: CASSLVQGNYGYTF
CDR3 DNA: TGTGCCAGCAGCTTAGTTCAGGGAAACTATGGCTACACCTTC
J gene: TRBJ1-2
V gene: TRBV7-2
D gene: .
clone size: once

CDR3 protein: CASSRGLAGNTGELFF
CDR3 DNA: TGTGCCAGCAGCCGGGGACTAGCGGGGAACACCGGGGAGCTGTTTTTT
J gene: TRBJ2-2
V gene: TRBV5-4
D gene: TRBD2
clone size: .

CDR3 protein: CASSYMTGELFF
CDR3 DNA: TGTGCCAGCAGTTATATGACCGGGGAGCTGTTTTTT
J gene: TRBJ2-2
V gene: TRBV6-5
D gene: .
clone size: .

CDR3 protein: CASSGWEGYEQYF
CDR3 DNA: TGTGCCAGCAGTGGGTGGGAGGGCTACGAGCAGTACTTC
J gene: TRBJ2-7
V gene: TRBV28
D gene: TRBD2
clone size: few

CDR3 protein: CASSLGPYNSPLHF
CDR3 DNA: TGTGCCAGCAGCCTCGGACCCTATAATTCACCCCTCCACTTT
J gene: TRBJ1-6
V gene: TRBV7-9
D gene: .
clone size: .

CDR3 protein: CASSLETEGGYEQYF
CDR3 DNA: TGTGCCAGCAGCTTAGAAACCGAAGGGGGGTACGAGCAGTACTTC
J gene: TRBJ2-7
V gene: TRBV7-8
D gene: .
clone size: .

CDR3 protein: CASSSPRRGNPDTQYF
CDR3 DNA: TGTGCCAGCAGCTCACCAAGACGGGGTAACCCAGATACGCAGTATTTT
J gene: TRBJ2-3
V gene: TRBV7-9
D gene: .
clone size: .

CDR3 protein: CASSGGLDRGSYEQYF
CDR3 DNA: TGTGCCAGCAGCGGGGGTTTGGACAGGGGCTCCTACGAGCAGTACTTC
J gene: TRBJ2-7
V gene: TRBV5-6
D gene: TRBD1
clone size: .

CDR3 protein: CASSLGFMNTEAFF
CDR3 DNA: TGTGCCAGCAGTCTAGGGTTCATGAACACTGAAGCTTTCTTT
J gene: TRBJ1-1
V gene: TRBV2
D gene: .
clone size: .

CDR3 protein: CASSIETAGGRTGELFF
CDR3 DNA: TGTGCCAGTAGTATAGAAACGGCGGGGGGACGAACCGGGGAGCTGTTTTTT
J gene: TRBJ2-2
V gene: TRBV19
D gene: TRBD2
clone size: .

CDR3 protein: CSVNPAGSIYEQYF
CDR3 DNA: TGCAGCGTCAACCCGGCGGGGAGCATCTACGAGCAGTACTTC
J gene: TRBJ2-7
V gene: TRBV29-1
D gene: .
clone size: .

CDR3 protein: CASSSLGGYTEAFF
CDR3 DNA: TGTGCCAGCAGCTCCCTGGGTGGTTACACTGAAGCTTTCTTT
J gene: TRBJ1-1
V gene: TRBV9
D gene: .
clone size: .

CDR3 protein: CASRRWNGGSAGELFF
CDR3 DNA: TGTGCCAGCAGGCGGTGGAACGGCGGATCGGCCGGGGAGCTGTTTTTT
J gene: TRBJ2-2
V gene: TRBV28
D gene: .
clone size: .

CDR3 protein: CASSQGLAEDYEQYF
CDR3 DNA: TGTGCCAGCTCGCAGGGACTAGCGGAGGACTACGAGCAGTACTTC
J gene: TRBJ2-7
V gene: TRBV18
D gene: TRBD2
clone size: .

CDR3 protein: CASSSRTAYNEQFF
CDR3 DNA: TGTGCCAGCAGTTCCAGGACTGCTTACAATGAGCAGTTCTTC
J gene: TRBJ2-1
V gene: TRBV27
D gene: .
clone size: .

CDR3 protein: CASSFHGGPGRMNTEAFF
CDR3 DNA: TGTGCCAGCAGCTTCCACGGTGGCCCCGGTCGAATGAACACTGAAGCTTTCTTT
J gene: TRBJ1-1
V gene: TRBV11-2
D gene: .
clone size: .

CDR3 protein: CSAESGNYGYTF
CDR3 DNA: TGCAGCGCCGAGTCAGGGAACTATGGCTACACCTTC
J gene: TRBJ1-2
V gene: TRBV29-1
D gene: .
clone size: .

CDR3 protein: CASSLVGGNTGELFF
CDR3 DNA: TGTGCCAGCAGCTTAGTAGGGGGGAACACCGGGGAGCTGTTTTTT
J gene: TRBJ2-2
V gene: TRBV11-2
D gene: .
clone size: .

CDR3 protein: CASSQDIVNTEAFF
CDR3 DNA: TGCGCCAGCAGCCAAGATATCGTGAACACTGAAGCTTTCTTT
J gene: TRBJ1-1
V gene: TRBV4-1
D gene: .
clone size: .

CDR3 protein: CASSLSTSPNSPLHF
CDR3 DNA: TGCGCCAGCAGCTTGAGTACGTCCCCAAATTCACCCCTCCACTTT
J gene: TRBJ1-6
V gene: TRBV5-1
D gene: .
clone size: .

CDR3 protein: CASRPGGGGTEAFF
CDR3 DNA: TGTGCCAGCAGACCAGGGGGCGGAGGCACTGAAGCTTTCTTT
J gene: TRBJ1-1
V gene: TRBV6-6
D gene: TRBD1
clone size: few

CDR3 protein: CASSPRPGDTQYF
CDR3 DNA: TGTGCCAGCAGTCCCCGACCAGGAGATACGCAGTATTTT
J gene: TRBJ2-3
V gene: TRBV27
D gene: .
clone size: .

CDR3 protein: CAISATSGGSTDTQYF
CDR3 DNA: TGTGCCATCAGTGCAACTAGCGGGGGGTCCACAGATACGCAGTATTTT
J gene: TRBJ2-3
V gene: TRBV10-3
D gene: TRBD2
clone size: .

CDR3 protein: CASSYQEQNTEAFF
CDR3 DNA: TGTGCCAGCAGTTACCAAGAACAGAACACTGAAGCTTTCTTT
J gene: TRBJ1-1
V gene: TRBV6-5
D gene: .
clone size: .

CDR3 protein: CASSLYRESNEQFF
CDR3 DNA: TGTGCCAGCAGTTTATACAGGGAGTCCAATGAGCAGTTCTTC
J gene: TRBJ2-1
V gene: TRBV27
D gene: .
clone size: .

CDR3 protein: CASSWTGNTEAFF
CDR3 DNA: TGTGCCAGCAGCTGGACAGGGAACACTGAAGCTTTCTTT
J gene: TRBJ1-1
V gene: TRBV7-3
D gene: TRBD1
clone size: .

CDR3 protein: CASSEQSTDTQYF
CDR3 DNA: TGTGCCAGCAGTGAACAGAGCACAGATACGCAGTATTTT
J gene: TRBJ2-3
V gene: TRBV2
D gene: .
clone size: .

CDR3 protein: CASGPGTGGNIQYF
CDR3 DNA: TGTGCTAGTGGGCCGGGGACAGGAGGAAACATTCAGTACTTC
J gene: TRBJ2-4
V gene: TRBV12-5
D gene: TRBD1
clone size: .

CDR3 protein: CASSSWDTLAKNIQYF
CDR3 DNA: TGTGCCAGCAGCTCCTGGGACACCCTAGCCAAAAACATTCAGTACTTC
J gene: TRBJ2-4
V gene: TRBV11-1
D gene: .
clone size: .

CDR3 protein: CASSQAGYTIYF
CDR3 DNA: TGTGCCAGCAGCCAAGCGGGGTACACCATATATTTT
J gene: TRBJ1-3
V gene: TRBV14
D gene: .
clone size: once

CDR3 protein: CASSLIAGGPRDTQYF
CDR3 DNA: TGTGCCAGCAGCTTAATAGCGGGAGGGCCTCGAGATACGCAGTATTTT
J gene: TRBJ2-3
V gene: TRBV7-8
D gene: TRBD2
clone size: once

CDR3 protein: CASSYSGGEGHEQYF
CDR3 DNA: TGTGCCAGCAGTTACTCGGGAGGGGAGGGCCACGAGCAGTACTTC
J gene: TRBJ2-7
V gene: TRBV6-5
D gene: TRBD2
clone size: .